This T cell receptor (beta chain) appears in the sequencing data of a study of blood T cell repertoires in COVID-19. Study details: Sources were T cells, B-cell-depleted T cells, or PBMCs; the material itself was cDNA or gDNA.

Repertoires were generated with immunoSEQ multiplex PCR, while TCRdb's copy carries only in-frame clones and drops some. This table has 390,000 or so clones, 90% appearing once. The CDR3 length is 15 residues. Per germline, CDR1 SNHLY and CDR2 FYNNEI. V dropped 8 bases and J dropped 4 bases, with 18 bases sitting between them. This receptor was taken from a man between 18 and 35 years old with active or convalescent COVID-19. The specimen sequenced was peripheral blood. The gene calls are TRBV2 and TRBJ1-5; D possibly corresponds to TRBD1 (5 bases). The CDR3 region has the DNA TGTGCCAGCCGTCCGTGGGGGGAACGAAATCAGCCCCAGCATTTT. The encoded protein is CASRPWGERNQPQHF.